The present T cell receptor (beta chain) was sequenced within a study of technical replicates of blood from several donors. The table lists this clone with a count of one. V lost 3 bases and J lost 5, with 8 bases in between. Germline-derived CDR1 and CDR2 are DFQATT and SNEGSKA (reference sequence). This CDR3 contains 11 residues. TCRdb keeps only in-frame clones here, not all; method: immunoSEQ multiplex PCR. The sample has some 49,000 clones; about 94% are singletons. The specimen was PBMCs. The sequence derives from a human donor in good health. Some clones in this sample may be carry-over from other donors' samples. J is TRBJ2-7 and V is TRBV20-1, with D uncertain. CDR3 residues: CSASPEDEQYF. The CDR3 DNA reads TGCAGTGCTAGTCCCGAGGACGAGCAGTACTTC.